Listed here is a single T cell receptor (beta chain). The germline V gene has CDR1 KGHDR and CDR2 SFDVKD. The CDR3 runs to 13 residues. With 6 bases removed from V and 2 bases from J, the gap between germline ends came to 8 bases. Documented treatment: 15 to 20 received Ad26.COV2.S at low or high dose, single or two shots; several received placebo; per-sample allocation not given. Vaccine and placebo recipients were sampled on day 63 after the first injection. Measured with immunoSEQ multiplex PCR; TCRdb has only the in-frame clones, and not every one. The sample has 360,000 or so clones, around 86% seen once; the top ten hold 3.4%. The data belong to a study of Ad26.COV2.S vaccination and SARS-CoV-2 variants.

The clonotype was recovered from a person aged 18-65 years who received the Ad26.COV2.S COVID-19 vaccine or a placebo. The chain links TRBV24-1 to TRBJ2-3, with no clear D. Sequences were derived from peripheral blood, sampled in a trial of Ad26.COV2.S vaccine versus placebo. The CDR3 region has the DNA TGTGCCACCAGTTCCGCTTTCACAGATACGCAGTATTTT. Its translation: CATSSAFTDTQYF.